This T cell receptor beta chain was observed in a study of blood T cell repertoires in COVID-19. Some clones are missing from TCRdb's copy, which holds only in-frame ones; the method was immunoSEQ multiplex PCR. Of approximately 480,000 clones listed, about 90% were seen once; the top ten hold about 0.65%. V lost 0 bases and J 7 bases, leaving 13 bases between the germline ends. This CDR3 comprises 15 residues. Germline V gene sequence: CDR1 SGHRS, CDR2 YFSETQ. The V call is TRBV5-1, the J call TRBJ2-2; TRBD2 is a possible D gene (5 bases). This receptor was taken from a woman between 18 and 29 years old who had recovered from COVID-19. The specimen was PBMCs or T cells enriched from blood (not recorded which). CDR3 region: CASSLEAHRGGELFF. CDR3 DNA: TGCGCCAGCAGCTTGGAGGCCCACCGGGGCGGGGAGCTGTTTTTT.